This TCR beta chain was identified in a study of T cell repertoires in cytomegalovirus infection. The wider study: Public TCR beta signatures indicated both CMV infection and matching HLA type.

The CDR3 runs to 14 residues. The V and J ends lost 3 bases and 3 bases, in that order; junction bases with no gene match: 3. The germline CDR1 and CDR2 sequences are SGHVS and FNYEAQ. TCRdb reprocessed the reads via MiXCR and lists one record per CDR3 protein. Of about 770,000 distinct CDR3 sequences in the sample, 25% to 30% were seen once. Findings and caveats of the study: Dominant in the ex vivo response were TCR beta clonotypes restricted by HLA-C and specific for CMV.

This clonotype was counted between two and nine times. Its cognate antigen is unknown. One base away lies a much larger clone, so this may be a sequencing read error. The sequence was obtained from a human donor in good health (CMV status not recorded). Some clones in this sample may be carry-over from other donors' samples. The specimen comprised cultured CD8+ T cells from PBMCs, sampled from culture after CMV antigen stimulation. The genes are TRBV7-6 and TRBJ1-2, with TRBD1 matching 8 bases. The CDR3 coding sequence is TGTGCCAGCAGCTTCGACAGGGGAGACTATGGCTACACCTTC. Translation gives CASSFDRGDYGYTF. The full variable domain, completed using reference TRBV7-6 and TRBJ1-2, is GAGVSQSPRYKVTKRGQDVALRCDPISGHVSLYWYRQALGQGPEFLTYFNYEAQQDKSGLPNDRFSAERPEGSISTLTIQRTEQRDSAMYRCASSFDRGDYGYTFGSGTRLTVV.